Shown below are 5 T cell receptor beta chains from a single sample sequenced in a study of CD8 T cells in Susac syndrome. The authors reverse transcribed roughly 0.5 to 1 ug RNA with random hexamers. TCRdb re-analysed the immunoSEQ multiplex PCR reads in MiXCR, keeping a single row per CDR3 protein. This table has more than 100,000 distinct CDR3 sequences, over 95% appearing once. The material sequenced was CD4+ T cells from PBMCs. The receptors shown here come from a human donor with Susac syndrome.

The chain links TRBV2 to TRBJ1-5; 8 positions agree with TRBD1. V lost 7 bases, J lost 6 bases, and 8 bases stayed unmatched. This CDR3 is built from 14 residues. CDR1 and CDR2 from the germline V gene are SNHLY and FYNNEI. The CDR3 region is CASNTDRGRQPQHF. For the CDR3, the DNA is TGTGCCAGCAATACCGACAGGGGACGTCAGCCCCAGCATTTT. The whole variable domain, filled in from reference TRBV2 and TRBJ1-5, reads EPEVTQTPSHQVTQMGQEVILRCVPISNHLYFYWYRQILGQKVEFLVSFYNNEISEKSEIFDDQFSVERPDGSNFTLKIRSTKLEDSAMYFCASNTDRGRQPQHFGDGTRLSIL.

The chain combines TRBV19 with TRBJ2-3; D perhaps matches TRBD1 (5 bases). Germline CDR1 is LNHDA and CDR2 is SQIVND (reference sequence). V lost 5 bases, J lost 6 bases, and 9 bases lay in between. The CDR3 extends over 12 amino acids. CDR3 loop: CASSPWGDTQYF. CDR3 coding DNA: TGTGCCAGTAGTCCCTGGGGCGATACGCAGTATTTT.

J is TRBJ2-3 and V is TRBV21-1; the listed D gene, TRBD2, was not tested against the DNA. TRBV21-1 is assigned pseudogene status. The CDR3 loop spans 16 amino acids. The CDR3 DNA follows: TGTGCCAGCAGCGGCCCCGGGACTAGGACCCCAGATACGCAGTATTTT. It specifies CASSGPGTRTPDTQYF.

The chain recombines TRBV29-1 with TRBJ2-2, with TRBD1 matching over 9 bases. This CDR3 contains 14 residues. Germline assignment: CDR1 SQVTM and CDR2 ANQGSEA. After removal of 1 base from V and 7 bases from J, the junction contained 4 bases not matched to a gene. The CDR3 coding sequence is TGCAGCGTTGAAGGGACAGGGGTTGGCGGGGAGCTGTTTTTT. Translation gives CSVEGTGVGGELFF.

The J gene is TRBJ1-4, the V gene TRBV5-4; possibly TRBD1 for D (5 bases). Germline V gene sequence: CDR1 SGHNT, CDR2 YYREEE (reference sequence). V was cut by 6 bases and J by 5 bases, with 11 bases left in between. There are 13 residues in the CDR3. The CDR3 region has the DNA TGTGCCAGCAAGGAGAGGGGAAATGAAAAACTGTTTTTT. Residues: CASKERGNEKLFF. The complete variable domain, with remaining parts taken from reference TRBV5-4 and TRBJ1-4, reads ETGVTQSPTHLIKTRGQQVTLRCSSQSGHNTVSWYQQALGQGPQFIFQYYREEENGRGNFPPRFSGLQFPNYSSELNVNALELDDSALYLCASKERGNEKLFFGSGTQLSVL.